The present TCR beta chain was sequenced within a study of OX40 agonist ivuxolimab in advanced cancers. Study-level findings and limits: Partly responding patients at 0.1-3.0 mg/kg showed some of the smallest clonal expansion.

The junction had 2 bases not matched to a gene; V was cut back by 5 bases and J by 0 bases. This CDR3 spans 14 amino acids. The germline V gene has CDR1 SGHTA and CDR2 FQGTGA. Only in-frame clones appear in the TCRdb table, and some are missing; sequencing was by immunoSEQ multiplex PCR. This repertoire shows 48,000 or so clones, 70% to 90% found once; its top ten account for approximately 2%. This clone turned up a few times. The target antigen is unknown. With baseline, cycle 4 day 1, and cycle 7 day 1 as timepoints, blood was sampled. Sequenced here: CD4+ or CD8+ T cells sorted from blood, sampled in a trial of the OX40 agonist ivuxolimab. This receptor was obtained from an adult with an advanced solid tumor such as melanoma, head and neck, liver or kidney cancer. The chain uses TRBV7-3 and TRBJ2-3; 7 positions match TRBD1. CDR3 in DNA: TGTGCCAGCAGCCCGGGACAGAGCACAGATACGCAGTATTTT. Translating gives CASSPGQSTDTQYF. Full variable domain (remainder filled in from reference TRBV7-3 and TRBJ2-3): GAGVSQTPSNKVTEKGKYVELRCDPISGHTALYWYRQSLGQGPEFLIYFQGTGAADDSGLPNDRFFAVRPEGSVSTLKIQRTERGDSAVYLCASSPGQSTDTQYFGPGTRLTVL.